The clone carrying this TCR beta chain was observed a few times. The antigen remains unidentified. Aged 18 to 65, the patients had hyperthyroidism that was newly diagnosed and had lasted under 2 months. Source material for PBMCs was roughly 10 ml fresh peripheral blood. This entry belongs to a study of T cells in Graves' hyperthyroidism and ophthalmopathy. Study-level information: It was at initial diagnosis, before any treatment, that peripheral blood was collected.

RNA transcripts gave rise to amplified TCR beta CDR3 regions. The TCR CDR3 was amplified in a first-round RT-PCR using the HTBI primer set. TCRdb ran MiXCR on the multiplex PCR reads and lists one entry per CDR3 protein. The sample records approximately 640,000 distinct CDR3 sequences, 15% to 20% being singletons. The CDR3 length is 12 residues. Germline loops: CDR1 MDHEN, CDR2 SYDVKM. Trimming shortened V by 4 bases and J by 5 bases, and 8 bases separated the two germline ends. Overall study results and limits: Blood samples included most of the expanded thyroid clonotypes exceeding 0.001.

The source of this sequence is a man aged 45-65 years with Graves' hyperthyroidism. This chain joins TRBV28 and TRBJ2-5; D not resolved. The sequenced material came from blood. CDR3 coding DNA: TGTGCCAGCAGTTCTCCAAGCGAGACCCAGTACTTC. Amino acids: CASSSPSETQYF.